This entry lists 7 T cell receptor beta chains sequenced from one sample in a study of CD8+ T cells in alopecia areata. RNA was extracted and reverse transcribed into cDNA as the sequencing template. The table came from immunoSEQ multiplex PCR; TCRdb's copy has only in-frame clones and leaves some out. Of some 190,000 clones in the sample, 40% to 65% were seen once. Treatment meaning: oral pan-JAK inhibitor, 5-10 mg twice daily. The input for sequencing was CD8+ T cells sorted from blood, taken at week 52, from a patient treated with tofacitinib. The source is a human donor with alopecia areata.

The chain uses TRBV13 and TRBJ1-4; D perhaps matches TRBD1 (5 bases). Germline V gene lookup returns CDR1 PRHDT and CDR2 FYEKMQ (reference sequence). CDR3 length equals 14 residues. The V and J ends lost 5 bases and 4 bases respectively, with 11 bases between them. CDR3 residues: CASSTTAFNEKLFF. CDR3 DNA: TGTGCCAGCAGCACGACAGCTTTTAATGAAAAACTGTTTTTT.

The chain recombines TRBV2 with TRBJ1-1; tentative D call: TRBD1 (5 bases). The CDR3 runs to 13 residues. V lost 7 bases and J lost 4, with 13 bases in between. Germline lookup yields CDR1 SNHLY and CDR2 FYNNEI. CDR3 loop: CASNRRGVTEAFF. The CDR3 nucleotides read TGTGCCAGCAACCGAAGGGGAGTCACTGAAGCTTTCTTT.

The chain recombines TRBV4-3 with TRBJ2-7; 9 positions match TRBD1. Germline V gene lookup returns CDR1 LGHNA and CDR2 YSLEER. The V segment lost 0 bases and the J segment 2 bases; nucleotides outside the gene matches: 5. The CDR3 spans 16 residues. CDR3 region: CASSQDPGDRAYEQYF. The DNA of the CDR3 is TGCGCCAGCAGCCAAGATCCCGGGGACAGGGCCTACGAGCAGTACTTC.

This clone was counted only a few times. This chain connects TRBV19 to TRBJ1-2, with D unresolved. Deletions cut 1 base from V and 4 bases from J, with 7 bases between. The germline gives CDR1 LNHDA, CDR2 SQIVND (reference sequence). The CDR3 has 13 residues. CDR3 sequence reads: CASSIVPGYGYTF. Written as DNA, the CDR3 is TGTGCCAGTAGTATAGTCCCTGGCTATGGCTACACCTTC.

The chain is built from TRBV29-1 and TRBJ2-1; TRBD1 agrees at 10 bases. The CDR3 length is 14 residues. Germline V CDR1 and CDR2: SQVTM, ANQGSEA. V lost 7 bases and J lost 5; bases outside the gene matches: 8. The CDR3 DNA reads TGCAGCGCTCGGGACAGGGGTAGAAACAATGAGCAGTTCTTC. Its translation: CSARDRGRNNEQFF.

The sample holds a few counts of this clone. The CDR3 spells CASSQEGGTGNSPLHF. As DNA, the CDR3 is TGCGCCAGCAGCCAAGAAGGGGGGACTGGTAATTCACCCCTCCACTTT. This chain joins TRBV4-1 and TRBJ1-6; a possible D gene is TRBD1 (6 bases). There are 16 residues in the CDR3. The V gene's germline CDR1 is MGHRA and CDR2 YSYEKL. The V and J ends lost 0 bases and 6 bases respectively, with 12 bases between them.

V gene TRBV4-1 combines with J gene TRBJ2-1; no definite D call. Trimming took off 0 bases at V and 7 bases at J, with 4 bases between the two ends. This CDR3 is 12 amino acids long. Per the germline V gene, CDR1 is MGHRA and CDR2 is YSYEKL. This chain's CDR3 is CASSQDINEQFF. CDR3 bases: TGCGCCAGCAGCCAAGATATAAATGAGCAGTTCTTC.